The 16 T cell receptor beta chains below were found in one sample sequenced in a study of cytomegalovirus exposure and HLA in healthy donors. PCR used 60 Vbeta primers and 13 Jbeta primers. TCRdb's table, derived via immunoSEQ multiplex PCR, lists solely in-frame clones and lacks some. The data show 100,000 or so clones, and the top ten clones hold roughly 0.64%. Sequenced material: PBMCs. The receptors originated from a man aged 45-65 years in good health and CMV-seronegative.

CDR3 region: CASSPGQGIGELFF. The CDR3, as DNA: TGTGCCAGCTCACCGGGACAGGGGATCGGGGAGCTGTTTTTT. This rearrangement joins TRBV18 to TRBJ2-2, with 10 bases that match TRBD1. The germline V gene has CDR1 KGHSH and CDR2 LQKENI. With 3 bases clipped from V and 7 bases from J, the junction kept 2 bases outside the gene matches. This CDR3 region has 14 residues.

The gene calls are TRBV7-3 and TRBJ2-1; no clear D. The CDR3 contains 13 residues. Looked up from germline, CDR1 is SGHTA and CDR2 is FQGTGA. Trimming left V 2 bases short and J 9 bases short, with 11 bases between. In nucleotides, the CDR3 is TGTGCCAGCAGCTTAGGGCTTGATCGTGAGCAGTTCTTC. Encoded protein: CASSLGLDREQFF.

This chain links TRBV5-1 with TRBJ2-2; D gene unclear. Trimming stripped 1 base from V and 4 bases from J, with 11 bases between. Germline V gene lookup returns CDR1 SGHRS and CDR2 YFSETQ. This CDR3 region has 15 residues. The CDR3 bases are TGCGCCAGCAGCTTGAATAGTGGTGGCACCGGGGAGCTGTTTTTT. Its protein is CASSLNSGGTGELFF.

The chain has TRBV28 and TRBJ2-7; D possibly corresponds to TRBD1 (5 bases). This CDR3 region has 18 residues. The V gene lost 4 bases and the J gene lost 0 bases, with 22 bases spanning the gap. Germline V gene sequence: CDR1 MDHEN, CDR2 SYDVKM. The CDR3 here is CASSYRVGLGVLSYEQYF. CDR3 DNA sequence: TGTGCCAGCAGTTATCGTGTAGGGTTAGGGGTCCTCTCCTACGAGCAGTACTTC.

The chain recombines TRBV29-1 with TRBJ2-3; D may be TRBD2 (5 bases). Trimming took 5 bases from V and 3 from J, leaving 9 bases between them. CDR1 and CDR2 from the germline V gene are SQVTM and ANQGSEA. The CDR3 is made up of 12 amino acids. The CDR3 loop reads CSVNGGTDTQYF. The DNA of the CDR3 is TGCAGCGTTAACGGAGGAACAGATACGCAGTATTTT.

This chain uses TRBV30 with TRBJ2-1; 8 bases are a match to TRBD2. Germline CDR1 is GTSNPN and CDR2 is SVGIG (reference sequence). V shed 1 base, J shed 4 bases, and the junction held 6 bases outside the gene matches. This CDR3 contains 15 residues. The DNA for the CDR3 is TGTGCCTGGAGTGCTTCTAGCGGGCGGTACAATGAGCAGTTCTTC. Encoded protein: CAWSASSGRYNEQFF.

The chain has TRBV9 and TRBJ2-1, with TRBD2 identical over 10 bases. Germline assignment: CDR1 SGDLS and CDR2 YYNGEE. With V trimmed by 5 bases and J by 7 bases, 3 bases remained unmatched. The CDR3 is made up of 13 amino acids. The CDR3 bases are TGTGCCAGCAGGGGACTAGCGACAAATGAGCAGTTCTTC. This sequence encodes CASRGLATNEQFF.

The chain uses TRBV6-5 and TRBJ2-5; tentative D call: TRBD2 (5 bases). The J call may be faulty, since TRBJ2-7 better matches the DNA end. This CDR3 has 15 amino acids. Germline V gene sequence: CDR1 MNHEY, CDR2 SVGAGI. The CDR3 sequence is CASSYGGGSAYEQYF. As DNA, the CDR3 is TGTGCCAGCAGTTACGGCGGCGGGTCAGCCTACGAGCAGTACTTC.

This sequence joins TRBV19 and TRBJ1-5; TRBD1 matches at 7 bases. The CDR3 spans 15 residues. V was pared by 10 bases and J by 1 base, with 10 bases of the junction left unmatched. CDR1 LNHDA and CDR2 SQIVND come from the germline V gene (reference sequence). The CDR3 loop reads CATKRGTASNQPQHF. The CDR3 DNA reads TGTGCCACAAAAAGAGGGACAGCGAGCAATCAGCCCCAGCATTTT. The full variable domain, with the rest looked up from reference TRBV19 and TRBJ1-5, is DGGITQSPKYLFRKEGQNVTLSCEQNLNHDAMYWYRQDPGQGLRLIYYSQIVNDFQKGDIAEGYSVSREKKESFPLTVTSAQKNPTAFYLCATKRGTASNQPQHFGDGTRLSIL.

The V call is TRBV6-1, the J call TRBJ2-2; 8 bases match TRBD1. This CDR3 spans 14 amino acids. Germline V lookup: CDR1 MNHNS, CDR2 SASEGT. Losses at the gene ends were 6 bases for V and 6 bases for J; bases not matched to a gene: 6. DNA of the CDR3: TGTGCCAGCAGCTTAGACAGGGGAGCCGGGGAGCTGTTTTTT. It is translated as CASSLDRGAGELFF.

The chain uses TRBV9 and TRBJ2-1, with TRBD1 matching over 8 bases. The CDR3 is 14 amino acids. Per germline, CDR1 SGDLS and CDR2 YYNGEE. V was pared by 0 bases and J by 8 bases, with 4 bases of the junction left unmatched. CDR3 loop: CASSVGAGGYEQFF. In DNA, the CDR3 is TGTGCCAGCAGCGTAGGTGCAGGGGGCTATGAGCAGTTCTTC.

The rearrangement uses TRBV15 and TRBJ1-3; D is undetermined. Germline lookup yields CDR1 LNHNV and CDR2 YYDKDF (reference sequence). V was cut by 5 bases and J by 4 bases, with 15 bases left in between. The CDR3 length is 15 residues. The CDR3 spells CATSPRGSPGNTIYF. CDR3 coding DNA: TGTGCCACCAGCCCCCGGGGATCTCCGGGAAACACCATATATTTT.

The chain uses TRBV13 and TRBJ1-1; 8 bases match TRBD1. This CDR3 comprises 14 residues. Germline V CDR1 and CDR2: PRHDT, FYEKMQ (reference sequence). The trim removed 5 bases at V and 3 bases at J, leaving 5 bases unmatched. CDR3 residues: CASSTDREDTEAFF. Written as DNA, the CDR3 is TGTGCCAGCAGCACGGACAGGGAGGACACTGAAGCTTTCTTT.

This chain links TRBV7-2 with TRBJ2-1, with TRBD2 matching over 8 bases. V lost 5 bases and J lost 7; bases outside the gene matches: 10. The CDR3 sequence is 15 residues long. Germline V lookup: CDR1 SGHTA, CDR2 FQGNSA. CDR3 nucleotides: TGTGCCAGCAGCGTTGCAACCGGGACTAGAAATGAGCAGTTCTTC. Translating gives CASSVATGTRNEQFF.

The chain joins TRBV6-6 to TRBJ2-5, with D possibly matching TRBD1 (5 bases). V lost 7 bases, J lost 1 base, and 7 bases lay in between. Germline loops: CDR1 MNHNY, CDR2 SVGAGI (reference sequence). CDR3 length: 12 residues. The CDR3, as DNA: TGTGCCAGCAAAGACAGCCAAGAGACCCAGTACTTC. This gives the protein CASKDSQETQYF.

The chain joins TRBV28 to TRBJ1-1; TRBD1 might be the D (6 bases). V was trimmed by 7 bases and J by 2 bases, leaving 14 bases between them. Germline CDR1 is MDHEN and CDR2 is SYDVKM. CDR3 length: 14 amino acids. The CDR3 protein is CASTMTGANTEAFF. CDR3 sequence (DNA): TGTGCCAGCACCATGACAGGCGCAAACACTGAAGCTTTCTTT. The full variable domain, rest sourced from reference TRBV28 and TRBJ1-1, is DVKVTQSSRYLVKRTGEKVFLECVQDMDHENMFWYRQDPGLGLRLIYFSYDVKMKEKGDIPEGYSVSREKKERFSLILESASTNQTSMYLCASTMTGANTEAFFGQGTRLTVV.